This paragraph covers one TCR beta chain sequence. Its specificity is not known. Within the ViraFEST assay, antigen-specific CD4+ T cells underwent expansion with viral peptide pools prior to sequencing. Following 10 days of culture, CD4+ T cells were isolated. About 2 million PBMC per well received approximately 10 IU/ml IL-2 and 8 to 10 ug/ml peptides in culture. IL-2 medium took the place of half the medium on both days 3 and 7. The data derive from a study of vaccination effects on CD4 cells after COVID-19. Study-wide results and limits: At late timepoints after vaccination, vaccine- and infection-induced clones shrank markedly. Relatively few convalescent patients took part in the study, which had no early post-infection timepoints.

The table came from immunoSEQ multiplex PCR; TCRdb's copy has only in-frame clones and leaves some out. The sample lists about 61,000 clones, roughly 79% occurring once. The sample here was CD4+ T cells from PBMCs cultured with HCoV-229E spike peptides, taken before COVID-19 vaccination. This receptor was obtained from a human donor who received a COVID-19 vaccine.

The CDR3 loop reads CASSLISSYNEQFF. CDR3 DNA: TGTGCCAGCAGCCTGATTAGCTCCTACAATGAGCAGTTCTTC. The chain carries TRBV5-5 and TRBJ2-1, with D uncertain. In germline, CDR1 is SGHKS, CDR2 YYEKEE (reference sequence). The CDR3 contains 14 residues. Trimming took off 4 bases at V and 0 bases at J, with 8 bases between the two ends.